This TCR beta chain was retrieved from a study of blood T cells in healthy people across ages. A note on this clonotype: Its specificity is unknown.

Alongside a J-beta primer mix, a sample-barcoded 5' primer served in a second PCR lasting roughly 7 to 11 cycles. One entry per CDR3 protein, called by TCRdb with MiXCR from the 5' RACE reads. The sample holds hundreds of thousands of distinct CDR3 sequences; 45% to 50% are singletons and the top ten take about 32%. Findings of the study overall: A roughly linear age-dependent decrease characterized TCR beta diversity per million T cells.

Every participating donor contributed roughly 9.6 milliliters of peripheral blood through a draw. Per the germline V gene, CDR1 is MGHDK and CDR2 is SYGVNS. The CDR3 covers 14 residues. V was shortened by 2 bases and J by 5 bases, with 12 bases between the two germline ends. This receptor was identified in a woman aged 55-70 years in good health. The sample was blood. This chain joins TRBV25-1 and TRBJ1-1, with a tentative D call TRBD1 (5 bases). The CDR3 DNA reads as TGTGCCAGCAGTGAACAGGGAGGTGAGACTGAAGCTTTCTTT. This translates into CASSEQGGETEAFF.